The 4 T cell receptor beta chains below were found in one sample sequenced in a study of CD4 T cells in relation to SARS-CoV-2 and coronaviruses. The antigens these receptors bind are not known. Libraries were prepared by immunoSEQ multiplex PCR; TCRdb keeps only in-frame clonotypes and omits some of them. The top ten hold 20% of the sample, which has roughly 30,000 clones, 78% seen once. Unexposed donor CD4+ T cells date from about 2010-2019, before the COVID-19 pandemic. After roughly ten days of culture, CD4+ T cells were isolated. What was sequenced was CD4+ T cells from PBMCs, cultured in vitro. These receptors were taken from a human donor in good health.

The V and J genes are TRBV7-9 and TRBJ2-3; unclear D gene. Trimming removed 1 base at V and 3 bases at J, with 14 bases between. The CDR3 contains 16 residues. Looked up from germline, CDR1 is SEHNR and CDR2 is FQNEAQ (reference sequence). This chain's CDR3 is CASSLDRAVGTDTQYF. CDR3 DNA: TGTGCCAGCAGCTTAGATCGGGCGGTGGGGACAGATACGCAGTATTTT.

J is TRBJ1-5 and V is TRBV6-1; 8 bases map to TRBD1. Germline assignment: CDR1 MNHNS and CDR2 SASEGT. Unmatched junction bases numbered 2, after V lost 1 base and J lost 6 bases. This CDR3 has 14 residues. The CDR3 DNA is TGTGCCAGCAGTGAAGAAGACAGGGGTCAGCCCCAGCATTTT. This sequence encodes CASSEEDRGQPQHF.

CDR3 amino acids: CASRTLKTDRAGYTF. DNA for the CDR3: TGTGCCAGCAGGACTTTGAAAACGGACAGGGCTGGCTACACCTTC. This rearrangement joins TRBV6-5 to TRBJ1-2; TRBD1 aligns across 8 bases. The length of the CDR3 is 15 residues. Germline V gene sequence: CDR1 MNHEY, CDR2 SVGAGI. V trimming: 6 bases; J trimming: 7 bases; junction bases outside the gene matches: 13.

V and J are TRBV6-4 and TRBJ2-4; D gene uncertain. Germline CDR1 is MRHNA and CDR2 is SNTAGT. This CDR3 is built from 15 residues. V gave up 6 bases and J gave up 1 base, with 13 bases separating them. The CDR3 DNA is TGTGCCAGCAGCCTCAGAGCTCTGGCCAAAAACATTCAGTACTTC. It codes for CASSLRALAKNIQYF.